This T cell receptor beta chain comes out of a study of beta chain features in type 1 diabetes. Study-wide findings and caveats: The study found moderately but significantly shorter TCRB CDR3s in all four CD4+ subsets of Type 1 diabetes patients.

Worth noting for this clone: The antigen is undetermined.

This CDR3 contains 14 residues. Germline V gives CDR1 MNHEY, CDR2 SMNVEV (reference sequence). V lost 5 bases, J lost 4 bases, and 5 bases stayed unmatched. Reverse transcribing all isolated RNA meant expressed TCRB transcripts were sequenced. Generated by immunoSEQ multiplex PCR, the TCRdb table keeps only in-frame clones and is missing some. The repertoire holds under 850,000 clones, with around 15% as singletons. The chain has TRBV27 and TRBJ1-2, with 9 nucleotides matching TRBD1. The TCR comes from a man younger than 30 with type 1 diabetes. Sequencing used naive CD4+ T cells from blood. The CDR3 is CASSRDREGYGYTF. The DNA of the CDR3 is TGTGCCAGCAGTAGGGACAGGGAGGGCTATGGCTACACCTTC.